This passage covers 20 T cell receptor beta chains from one sample sequenced in a study of Graves' ophthalmopathy and Graves' hyperthyroidism. The study amplified TCR beta CDR3 regions using RNA transcripts. Second-round multiplex PCR came after first-round RT-PCR with HTBI primers. Using its own MiXCR run on the multiplex PCR reads, TCRdb lists one record per CDR3 protein. This sample yields about 1.1 million distinct CDR3 sequences, of which 35% to 40% are seen a single time; 11% belongs to the top ten. The sample consisted of peripheral blood or thyroid tissue (not recorded which). The receptors were sampled from an adult man with Graves' hyperthyroidism.

As DNA, the CDR3 is TGTGCCAGCTGCCCGGACCGCCAAGAGACCCAGTACTTC. It translates to CASCPDRQETQYF. This rearrangement joins TRBV25-1 to TRBJ2-5; D not certain. This CDR3 has 13 residues. Germline loops: CDR1 MGHDK, CDR2 SYGVNS. Trimming took 8 bases from V and 1 from J, leaving 11 bases between them.

The rearrangement joins TRBV7-9 to TRBJ2-5, with TRBD2 identical over 10 bases. CDR3 size: 16 residues. V shed 11 bases, J shed 4 bases, and the junction held 16 bases outside the gene matches. CDR1 and CDR2 from the germline V gene are SEHNR and FQNEAQ (reference sequence). Here the CDR3 DNA reads TGTGCCTGGAATCTCGGGGCTAGCGGGGGACGAGAGACCCAGTACTTC. Its translation: CAWNLGASGGRETQYF. Combining the CDR3 with reference TRBV7-9 and TRBJ2-5 gives the whole variable domain DTGVSQNPRHKITKRGQNVTFRCDPISEHNRLYWYRQTLGQGPEFLTYFQNEAQLEKSRLLSDRFSAERPKGSFSTLEIQRTEQGDSAMYLCAWNLGASGGRETQYFGPGTRLLVL.

The genes are TRBV29-1 and TRBJ1-4; 9 bases match TRBD1. V was clipped by 8 bases and J by 6 bases; unmatched bases: 10. The CDR3 covers 14 residues. Germline V lookup: CDR1 SQVTM, CDR2 ANQGSEA. DNA of the CDR3: TGCAGCAGTGAACACAGGGGGCCGGATGAAAAACTGTTTTTT. This sequence encodes CSSEHRGPDEKLFF.

This clonotype was counted between two and nine times. The chain is built from TRBV7-9 and TRBJ1-5, with D possibly being TRBD1 (6 bases). The CDR3 contains 13 residues. V lost 5 bases and J lost 7, with 12 bases in between. Germline CDR1 and CDR2: SEHNR and FQNEAQ (reference sequence). The CDR3 loop reads CASSPTGLQPQHF. DNA of the CDR3: TGTGCCAGCAGCCCAACAGGGTTGCAGCCCCAGCATTTT.

This clonotype was seen many times. The chain uses TRBV7-2 and TRBJ2-2; D perhaps matches TRBD2 (5 bases). The CDR3 contains 15 residues. CDR1 and CDR2 (germline): SGHTA, FQGNSA. Trimming took off 2 bases at V and 0 bases at J, with 7 bases between the two ends. The CDR3 region has the DNA TGTGCCAGCAGCTTACGGCGGGCGAACACCGGGGAGCTGTTTTTT. Its protein is CASSLRRANTGELFF. The full variable domain, completed using reference TRBV7-2 and TRBJ2-2, is GAGVSQSPSNKVTEKGKDVELRCDPISGHTALYWYRQSLGQGLEFLIYFQGNSAPDKSGLPSDRFSAERTGGSVSTLTIQRTQQEDSAVYLCASSLRRANTGELFFGEGSRLTVL.

The chain recombines TRBV20-1 with TRBJ2-7, with a possible D match to TRBD1 (6 bases). Trimming took 3 bases from V and 1 from J, leaving 16 bases between them. Germline assignment: CDR1 DFQATT and CDR2 SNEGSKA (reference sequence). This CDR3 contains 15 residues. The CDR3: CSARHQTGRSYEQYF. In DNA form, the CDR3 reads TGCAGTGCTAGGCACCAGACAGGACGTTCCTACGAGCAGTACTTC.

The V gene is TRBV29-1, the J gene TRBJ1-4, with 7 bases identical to TRBD1. Germline lookup yields CDR1 SQVTM and CDR2 ANQGSEA. The CDR3 totals 13 residues. J was trimmed by 7 bases and V by 4 bases; bases with no gene match: 6. Here the CDR3 reads CSVGGGAGEKLFF. The CDR3 DNA sequence: TGCAGCGTTGGAGGGGGCGCGGGTGAAAAACTGTTTTTT.

This chain uses TRBV25-1 with TRBJ1-6; D is possibly TRBD1 (5 bases). The V gene lost 7 bases and the J gene lost 7 bases, with 11 bases spanning the gap. Germline V gives CDR1 MGHDK, CDR2 SYGVNS. CDR3 length: 13 amino acids. In DNA form, the CDR3 reads TGTGCCAGCAATCTCAGGGTAAATTCACCCCTCCACTTT. Its translation: CASNLRVNSPLHF.

The rearrangement links TRBV19 to TRBJ1-5; no clear D. Per germline, CDR1 LNHDA and CDR2 SQIVND (reference sequence). CDR3 size: 18 residues. The V end lost 6 bases, the J end lost 1 base, and 22 bases lay between the germline ends. The CDR3 nucleotides read TGTGCCAGTAGCCGGGCCAGGAGTACCAGTGGGAGCAATCAGCCCCAGCATTTT. Residues: CASSRARSTSGSNQPQHF.

Details on this clonotype: This sequence may be a read error, since a much larger clone differs from it by one base. The genes are TRBV29-1 and TRBJ1-1, with D hard to call. Germline CDR1 and CDR2: SQVTM and ANQGSEA. Trimming cost V 3 bases and J 0 bases, with 8 bases left between them. This CDR3 has 13 residues. The CDR3 nucleotides read TGCAGCGTTGAGGCAGGCATGAACACTGAAGCTTTCTTT. It translates to CSVEAGMNTEAFF.

This clonotype was observed many times. In DNA form, the CDR3 reads TGTGCCAGTAGCAGAGCGACCGGGGAGCTGTTTTTT. Protein product: CASSRATGELFF. V gene TRBV19 combines with J gene TRBJ2-2; D gene ambiguous. Trimming left V 6 bases short and J 5 bases short, with 7 bases between. Germline V gives CDR1 LNHDA, CDR2 SQIVND (reference sequence). The CDR3 is 12 residues long.

The sample holds many counts of this clonotype. The genes are TRBV29-1 and TRBJ1-2; D call uncertain. V gave up 7 bases and J gave up 5 bases, with 11 bases separating them. Germline CDR1 is SQVTM and CDR2 is ANQGSEA. The CDR3 extends over 11 amino acids. CDR3 coding DNA: TGCAGCGAGATAGAGCTATATGGCTACACCTTC. As protein: CSEIELYGYTF. Complete variable domain (other parts from reference TRBV29-1 and TRBJ1-2): SAVISQKPSRDICQRGTSLTIQCQVDSQVTMMFWYRQQPGQSLTLIATANQGSEATYESGFVIDKFPISRPNLTFSTLTVSNMSPEDSSIYLCSEIELYGYTFGSGTRLTVV.

This rearrangement joins TRBV20-1 to TRBJ2-6; the D gene is possibly TRBD1 (7 bases). V shed 7 bases and J shed 0 bases, with 25 bases lying between them. The CDR3 is 19 residues long. Germline CDR1 is DFQATT and CDR2 is SNEGSKA (reference sequence). The CDR3 DNA sequence: TGCAGTGTATCACCCGGCGGAGGGGGCATCTACTCTGGGGCCAACGTCCTGACTTTC. Its protein is CSVSPGGGGIYSGANVLTF.

V and J are TRBV20-1 and TRBJ1-5; weak D call: TRBD1 (6 bases). V lost 5 bases, J lost 11 bases, and 22 bases lay in between. There are 14 residues in the CDR3. Germline-derived CDR1 and CDR2 are DFQATT and SNEGSKA (reference sequence). CDR3 sequence: CSAPMGGPALAQHF. CDR3 sequence (DNA): TGCAGTGCTCCGATGGGGGGCCCGGCCCTGGCCCAGCATTTT.

This clonotype appeared many times. The genes are TRBV20-1 and TRBJ2-5, with D possibly matching TRBD2 (6 bases). The CDR3 loop spans 14 amino acids. Germline CDR1 DFQATT, CDR2 SNEGSKA (reference sequence). V was shortened by 5 bases and J by 2 bases, with 15 bases between the two germline ends. The CDR3 reads CSAGSGDWQETQYF. The CDR3 DNA follows: TGCAGTGCTGGCTCCGGGGACTGGCAAGAGACCCAGTACTTC.

CDR3 DNA: TGCAGCCAAGTGGACGGAACCTACGAGCAGTACTTC. Its translation: CSQVDGTYEQYF. The rearrangement uses TRBV29-1 and TRBJ2-7; D call uncertain. CDR1 is SQVTM and CDR2 is ANQGSEA in the germline V gene. This CDR3 comprises 12 residues. The ends were cut back, 8 bases at V and 2 bases at J, with 13 bases in the middle.

About this clonotype: A much larger clone lies one base from this, so it may be a read error. The V and J genes are TRBV7-2 and TRBJ2-2; D perhaps matches TRBD1 (6 bases). Germline CDR1 is SGHTA and CDR2 is FQGNSA. The V end lost 5 bases, the J end lost 3 bases, and 10 bases lay between the germline ends. The CDR3 loop spans 14 amino acids. The CDR3 nucleotides read TGTGCCAGCAGCACTACAGGGTACACCGGGGAGCTGTTTTTT. This sequence encodes CASSTTGYTGELFF.

The rearrangement uses TRBV10-2 and TRBJ1-5; TRBD1 agrees at 8 bases. CDR1 is WSHSY, CDR2 SAAADI, per germline. V shed 0 bases, J shed 1 base, and the junction held 14 bases outside the gene matches. This CDR3 has 20 residues. The CDR3 nucleotides are TGCGCCAGCAGTGAGTCGAAGTCGCGGGGCAGGGGGCGAAGCAATCAGCCCCAGCATTTT. Residues: CASSESKSRGRGRSNQPQHF.

The sample holds many counts of this clonotype. V usage is TRBV7-6 and J usage is TRBJ2-5; 7 bases align to TRBD1. The CDR3 length is 14 residues. With V trimmed by 4 bases and J by 2 bases, 4 bases remained unmatched. Germline-derived CDR1 and CDR2 are SGHVS and FNYEAQ. DNA for the CDR3: TGTGCCAGCAGCTCCCGACAGGGACAAGAGACCCAGTACTTC. Translated: CASSSRQGQETQYF.

A few counts support this clonotype. The CDR3 ends on some other residue instead of the conserved phenylalanine or tryptophan, so this is likely a read error. The V gene is TRBV5-1, the J gene TRBJ2-5; TRBD2 is a possible D gene (6 bases). The germline V gene encodes CDR1 SGHRS and CDR2 YFSETQ. The length of the CDR3 is 13 residues. V shed 4 bases and J shed 6 bases, with 13 bases lying between them. CDR3 protein: CASSERDFQTQYL. The CDR3 DNA sequence: TGCGCCAGCAGCGAAAGGGACTTTCAGACCCAGTACCTC.